The T cell receptor beta chain described here comes from a study of cytomegalovirus exposure and HLA in healthy donors. On the study more broadly: Around 180 million T cells yielded some 120 million unique TCR beta sequences in earlier analysis. Whole-study findings and limits: Among TCR beta chains, those listed as cytomegalovirus-associated numbered under 200. TCR beta sequences reportedly predicted most subjects' HLA-A and HLA-B alleles accurately.

The V segment lost 6 bases and the J segment 2 bases; nucleotides outside the gene matches: 12. The germline gives CDR1 SGDLS, CDR2 YYNGEE. The length of the CDR3 is 16 residues. These donors counted as nominally healthy when sampled, but unrecorded immune exposures were likely. This PCR relied on a set of 60 Vbeta primers and 13 Jbeta primers. This table comes from immunoSEQ multiplex PCR, and its TCRdb copy is limited to in-frame clones, with some not included. The profile shows around 230,000 clones, approximately 79% of them singletons. Turning to this clone: The antigen is undetermined.

Sequenced material: PBMCs. V is TRBV9 and J is TRBJ2-3; 7 bases map to TRBD2. The TCR sequence derives from a male donor in good health and CMV-seronegative. CDR3 in DNA: TGTGCCAGCAACCGGGTACCTAGCGGACCCACAGATACGCAGTATTTT. Encoded protein: CASNRVPSGPTDTQYF.